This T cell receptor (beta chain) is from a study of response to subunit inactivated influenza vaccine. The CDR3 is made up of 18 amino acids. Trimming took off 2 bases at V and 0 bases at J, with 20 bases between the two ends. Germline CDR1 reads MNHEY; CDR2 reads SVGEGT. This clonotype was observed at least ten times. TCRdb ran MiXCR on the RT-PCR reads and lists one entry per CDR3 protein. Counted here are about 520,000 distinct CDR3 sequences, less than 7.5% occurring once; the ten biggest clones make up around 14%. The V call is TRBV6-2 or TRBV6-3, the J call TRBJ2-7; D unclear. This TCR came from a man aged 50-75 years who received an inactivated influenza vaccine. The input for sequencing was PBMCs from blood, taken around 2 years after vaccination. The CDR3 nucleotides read TGTGCCAGCAGTTACCGTCCGTCAGTCGGACGGATCTCCTACGAGCAGTACTTC. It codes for CASSYRPSVGRISYEQYF.